This is a list of T cell receptor beta chains from one sample in a study of T cells in Graves' hyperthyroidism and ophthalmopathy. TCRdb called the multiplex PCR reads again in MiXCR, with one record for every CDR3 protein. Of 550,000 to 800,000 distinct CDR3 sequences listed, roughly a sixth are singletons. Material: blood. These receptors originate from a man aged 45-65 years with Graves' hyperthyroidism. CDR3s include the opening cysteine and the closing phenylalanine or tryptophan. Each record gives: V gene, clone size, D gene, J gene, CDR3 length, CDR3 protein, CDR3 DNA. A D gene is named only where the DNA matches it firmly. Expanded clones get a size class; other rows say once, few or many, or leave the size out.

TRBV28	NA	NA	TRBJ1-2	17	CASSVIPGTTLNYGFTF	TGTGCCAGCAGTGTTATTCCCGGGACAACACTCAACTATGGCTTCACCTTC
TRBV7-3	many	NA	TRBJ2-1	15	CASSSGSSFYNEQFF	TGTGCCAGCAGCAGCGGGTCTAGCTTCTACAATGAGCAGTTCTTC
TRBV2	many	NA	TRBJ1-2	13	CAGNAGANYGYTF	TGTGCCGGAAACGCAGGAGCTAACTATGGCTACACCTTC
TRBV15	NA	TRBD2	TRBJ2-1	16	CATSRLLAGSGGEQFF	TGTGCCACCAGCAGGCTCTTAGCGGGGTCGGGCGGTGAGCAGTTCTTC
TRBV20-1	few	TRBD2	TRBJ2-1	19	CSARHGLAGAGVGGNEQFF	TGCAGTGCTAGACACGGACTAGCGGGAGCTGGGGTCGGCGGGAATGAGCAGTTCTTC
TRBV7-2	many	TRBD2	TRBJ2-7	17	CASSLGGTSGKGREQYF	TGTGCCAGCAGCTTAGGGGGGACTAGCGGGAAAGGAAGGGAGCAGTACTTC
TRBV7-2	many	NA	TRBJ2-5	15	CASSLVTRGDETQYF	TGTGCCAGCAGCCTTGTCACAAGGGGGGACGAGACCCAGTACTTC
TRBV11-2	many	TRBD1	TRBJ2-4	14	CASSTGQEKNIQYF	TGTGCCAGCAGCACGGGACAGGAAAAAAACATTCAGTACTTC
TRBV20-1	few	NA	TRBJ1-1	11	CSASLATEAFF	TGCAGTGCTAGTCTGGCCACTGAAGCTTTCTTT
TRBV24-1	many	NA	TRBJ1-2	14	CATSESGTGYGYTF	TGTGCCACCAGTGAGTCCGGGACGGGCTATGGCTACACCTTC
TRBV9	NA	NA	TRBJ1-3	16	CASSVGSGYSGNTIYF	TGTGCCAGCAGCGTAGGTTCAGGATACTCTGGAAACACCATATATTTT
TRBV27	many	TRBD1	TRBJ2-1	14	CASNQDRGGNEQFF	TGTGCCAGCAATCAGGACAGGGGGGGCAATGAGCAGTTCTTC
TRBV2	many	NA	TRBJ2-3	15	CASSEWDSHTDTQYF	TGTGCCAGCAGTGAGTGGGACTCCCACACAGATACGCAGTATTTT
TRBV28	NA	TRBD2	TRBJ2-1	14	CASRTSGIDNEQFF	TGTGCCAGCAGAACTAGCGGGATAGACAATGAGCAGTTCTTC
TRBV11-2	many	TRBD2	TRBJ2-3	20	CASSLYATSGPLGTADTQYF	TGTGCCAGCAGCTTATACGCGACTAGCGGACCCTTGGGGACGGCAGATACGCAGTATTTT
TRBV6-1	many	NA	TRBJ1-5	15	CASRKTPYSNQPQHF	TGTGCCAGCAGAAAAACACCTTATAGCAATCAGCCCCAGCATTTT
TRBV19	few	NA	TRBJ2-5	16	CASAATGGSFQETQYF	TGTGCCAGTGCGGCCACTGGCGGTTCTTTCCAAGAGACCCAGTACTTC
TRBV30	NA	NA	TRBJ2-7	15	CAWSAPGRTSYEQYF	TGTGCCTGGAGTGCACCGGGACGGACGAGTTACGAGCAGTACTTC
TRBV29-1	NA	NA	TRBJ1-1	12	CSVDGVNTEAFF	TGCAGCGTTGACGGGGTGAACACTGAAGCTTTCTTT
TRBV28	many	NA	TRBJ1-3	16	CASSFWSDHSGNTIYF	TGTGCCAGCAGTTTCTGGTCAGATCACTCTGGAAACACCATATATTTT
TRBV7-8	NA	TRBD2	TRBJ2-7	16	CASSLERLAGPYEQYF	TGTGCCAGCAGCTTAGAGCGGCTAGCGGGCCCTTACGAGCAGTACTTC
TRBV14	NA	NA	TRBJ2-2	13	CASSQQGAGELFF	TGTGCCAGCAGCCAGCAGGGAGCCGGGGAGCTGTTTTTT
TRBV5-1	NA	TRBD2	TRBJ2-5	15	CASRMGLAGEETQYF	TGCGCCAGCAGGATGGGACTAGCGGGAGAAGAGACCCAGTACTTC
TRBV19	NA	TRBD1	TRBJ1-3	15	CASTLQGASGNTIYF	TGTGCCAGTACCCTACAGGGGGCCTCTGGAAACACCATATATTTT
TRBV7-6	few	NA	TRBJ1-3	15	CASSPKMLPGNTIYF	TGTGCCAGCAGCCCAAAGATGTTACCCGGAAACACCATATATTTT
TRBV27	NA	TRBD2	TRBJ2-2	16	CASSLSRGRASGELFF	TGTGCCAGCAGTTTATCTCGCGGGAGGGCCTCCGGGGAGCTGTTTTTT
TRBV2	many	TRBD2	TRBJ2-2	16	CASSQLAGRNTGELFF	TGTGCCAGCAGTCAACTAGCGGGCCGGAACACCGGGGAGCTGTTTTTT
TRBV4-3	NA	NA	TRBJ2-7	16	CASSQGDKRLGYEQYF	TGCGCCAGCAGCCAAGGAGACAAAAGATTAGGCTACGAGCAGTACTTC
TRBV28	NA	NA	TRBJ2-6	17	CASSFGQALSGANVLTF	TGTGCCAGCAGTTTCGGGCAGGCCCTCTCTGGGGCCAACGTCCTGACTTTC
TRBV18	NA	NA	TRBJ2-1	13	CASSGRSGSEQFF	TGTGCCAGCTCAGGGAGATCGGGTAGTGAGCAGTTCTTC
TRBV6-1	many	NA	TRBJ1-1	14	CASSEFWRNTEAFF	TGTGCCAGCAGTGAATTTTGGAGGAACACTGAAGCTTTCTTT
TRBV9	many	TRBD1	TRBJ1-2	15	CASSASLGQKKSYTF	TGTGCCAGCAGCGCATCACTGGGACAGAAAAAGAGCTACACCTTC